Listed below are T cell receptor beta chains from one sample, sequenced in a study of cytomegalovirus exposure and HLA in healthy donors. Sequenced by immunoSEQ multiplex PCR; TCRdb stores in-frame clones only, minus some. The table has around 130,000 clones, 79% seen once; the top ten hold 1.5% to 2.5%. Sequenced sample: PBMCs. These TCRs come from a man aged 18-30 years in good health and CMV-seronegative. Each CDR3 is given with its conserved first and last residue. Each record gives: clone size, D gene, V gene, J gene, CDR3 protein, CDR3 DNA. The D gene is left open where the match is weak. Some rows have no size entry. The others give once, few or many, or a class for an expanded clone.

>.|TRBD1|TRBV27|TRBJ2-1
CASSLSGTGFDEQFF
TGTGCCAGCAGTTTGTCCGGGACAGGGTTCGATGAGCAGTTCTTC
>.|.|TRBV5-4|TRBJ1-2
CASSLRWASSKDGYTF
TGTGCCAGCAGCTTGCGCTGGGCATCTTCAAAGGATGGCTACACCTTC
>.|.|TRBV21-1|TRBJ2-2
CASRRENTGELFF
TGTGCCAGCCGAAGAGAGAACACCGGGGAGCTGTTTTTT
>.|TRBD2|TRBV4-2|TRBJ2-7
CASSQEGPSGRAIEQYF
TGTGCCAGCAGCCAGGAGGGCCCTAGCGGGAGGGCGATCGAGCAGTACTTC
>.|TRBD2|TRBV28|TRBJ2-2
CASSPYLLAGMPGELFF
TGTGCCAGCAGTCCCTACCTACTAGCGGGAATGCCCGGGGAGCTGTTTTTT
>.|.|TRBV28|TRBJ2-1
CASSPGDRQFF
TGTGCCAGCAGTCCGGGGGACCGGCAGTTCTTC
>.|.|TRBV7-3|TRBJ2-5
CASSLIWGRETQYF
TGTGCCAGCAGCTTAATCTGGGGCCGAGAGACCCAGTACTTC
>once|.|TRBV10-3|TRBJ1-4
CATSRDRGEKLFF
TGTGCCACTTCCCGGGATCGTGGTGAAAAACTGTTTTTT
>.|.|TRBV13|TRBJ2-7
CASSSASSPPNHEQYF
TGTGCCAGCAGCAGCGCCTCTTCGCCCCCTAACCACGAGCAGTACTTC
>once|TRBD2|TRBV11-2|TRBJ2-5
CASSPQAGGLETQYF
TGTGCCAGCAGCCCCCAGGCGGGAGGATTGGAGACCCAGTACTTC
>.|.|TRBV19|TRBJ1-6
CASSIGGGGAIYNSPLHF
TGTGCCAGTAGTATTGGAGGCGGGGGCGCGATTTATAATTCACCCCTCCACTTT
>.|.|TRBV4-1|TRBJ1-1
CASSQKVAQNTEAFF
TGCGCCAGCAGCCAGAAGGTAGCGCAGAACACTGAAGCTTTCTTT
>.|TRBD1|TRBV30|TRBJ1-5
CAWSQGGNQPQHF
TGTGCCTGGAGCCAGGGGGGCAATCAGCCCCAGCATTTT
>.|.|TRBV6-6|TRBJ2-7
CASSYSQGISYEQYF
TGTGCCAGCAGTTACTCGCAGGGAATCTCCTACGAGCAGTACTTC
>.|.|TRBV18|TRBJ2-3
CASFKSEGIDTQYF
TGTGCCAGCTTCAAATCCGAGGGTATAGATACGCAGTATTTT
>.|TRBD2|TRBV10-3|TRBJ2-2
CAISTPHQGLAGTGELFF
TGTGCCATCAGTACCCCCCACCAGGGACTAGCGGGCACCGGGGAGCTGTTTTTT
>.|TRBD1|TRBV19|TRBJ2-5
CASSAGQGVRVTRRGETQYF
TGTGCCAGTAGTGCGGGACAGGGAGTCCGCGTAACCAGGAGGGGAGAGACCCAGTACTTC
>once|TRBD2|TRBV7-7|TRBJ2-1
CASSLNSGIGDEQFF
TGTGCCAGCAGCTTAAATAGCGGGATCGGGGATGAGCAGTTCTTC
>.|.|TRBV18|TRBJ1-5
CASSPNRALSNQPQHF
TGTGCCAGCTCACCAAACAGGGCACTTAGCAATCAGCCCCAGCATTTT
>.|TRBD2|TRBV5-4|TRBJ2-7
CASSPVSGTSTIEQYF
TGTGCCAGCAGCCCCGTTTCGGGGACTAGCACCATCGAGCAGTACTTC
>few|TRBD2|TRBV4-1|TRBJ2-2
CASSQGGASGSLTGELFF
TGCGCCAGCAGCCAAGGGGGGGCTAGCGGGAGTCTTACCGGGGAGCTGTTTTTT
>.|TRBD1|TRBV7-8|TRBJ2-1
CASSPGPGRGPSNEQFF
TGTGCCAGCAGCCCCGGGCCTGGCAGGGGGCCGAGCAATGAGCAGTTCTTC
>.|.|TRBV5-8|TRBJ2-7
CASSLFPSGVEQYF
TGTGCCAGCAGCTTGTTTCCATCCGGGGTTGAGCAGTACTTC
>.|TRBD2|TRBV27|TRBJ2-1
CASSFGLAGDEQFF
TGTGCCAGCAGTTTCGGACTAGCCGGGGATGAGCAGTTCTTC
>.|.|TRBV5-1|TRBJ1-1
CASSLIPSNTEAFF
TGCGCCAGCAGCTTGATTCCCTCTAACACTGAAGCTTTCTTT
>.|.|TRBV9|TRBJ2-3
CASSVEGAESTDTQYF
TGTGCCAGCAGCGTAGAAGGAGCGGAGAGCACAGATACGCAGTATTTT
>.|TRBD1|TRBV27|TRBJ1-1
CASSLGTGILEAFF
TGTGCCAGCAGTTTAGGGACAGGGATTCTTGAAGCTTTCTTT
>.|.|TRBV4-2|TRBJ1-2
CASSQLREVSGYTF
TGTGCCAGCAGCCAATTGAGGGAAGTCAGTGGCTACACCTTC
>few|.|TRBV23-1|TRBJ2-6
CASSQEGGPTGANVLTF
TGCGCCAGCAGTCAAGAAGGGGGTCCTACTGGGGCCAACGTCCTGACTTTC
>once|.|TRBV9|TRBJ2-5
CASSVEAGKYQETQYF
TGTGCCAGCAGCGTAGAGGCAGGGAAGTACCAAGAGACCCAGTACTTC
>.|TRBD1|TRBV6-1|TRBJ2-7
CASRGTGLNEQYF
TGTGCCAGCAGGGGGACAGGGTTGAACGAGCAGTACTTC
>.|TRBD1|TRBV6-5|TRBJ1-2
CASRITGQGSGYTF
TGTGCCAGCAGAATTACTGGACAGGGGAGTGGCTACACCTTC